Each of the 27 T cell receptor beta chains below was sequenced from the same sample in a study of blood T cell repertoires in COVID-19 (dated by TCRdb to the early 2020s). Libraries were built with the immunoSEQ multiplex PCR assay. TCRdb carries this immuneACCESS record with in-frame sequences only. Its versions omit some clonotypes, under half of them owing to an unresolved V gene in the studies checked, with the rest unexplained. This sample lists some 400,000 clones; about 90% were detected once. In total, the top ten clones hold around 1.7% of the sample. The sequencing sample was made of PBMCs or T cells enriched from blood (not recorded which). The receptors shown here come from a woman between 25 and 40 years old who had recovered from COVID-19.

The CDR3 DNA is TGTGCCAGCAGCGCCTCGGTTCCCTACGAGCAGTACTTC. Translated, it gives CASSASVPYEQYF. This chain joins TRBV6-5 and TRBJ2-7; no firm D call. The CDR3 extends over 13 amino acids. Between the trimmed V and J ends, which lost 6 bases and 2 bases, there was a span of 11 bases. Germline V gene data show CDR1 as MNHEY and CDR2 as SVGAGI.

The chain couples TRBV7-9 to TRBJ2-3, with TRBD1 as a possible D gene (5 bases). There are 16 residues in the CDR3. Germline V gives CDR1 SEHNR, CDR2 FQNEAQ (reference sequence). Deletions cut 5 bases from V and 4 bases from J, with 19 bases between. The DNA of the CDR3 is TGTGCCAGCAGCACTCACTCAGGGCTTGGGGCAGATACGCAGTATTTT. Residues: CASSTHSGLGADTQYF.

This chain connects TRBV30 to TRBJ2-7, with a possible D match to TRBD2 (6 bases). Germline CDR1 and CDR2: GTSNPN and SVGIG (reference sequence). Trimming pared 0 bases from V and 6 bases from J, leaving 9 bases between. The length of the CDR3 is 12 residues. The CDR3 DNA sequence: TGTGCCTGGAGTGTGGGGGGAGGCGAGCAGTACTTC. It yields the protein CAWSVGGGEQYF.

The chain is built from TRBV11-2 and TRBJ1-3; 10 bases are shared with TRBD1. Germline CDR1 reads SGHAT; CDR2 reads FQNNGV. CDR3 length: 14 residues. V dropped 1 base and J dropped 10; count of bases not matched to a gene: 4. CDR3 region: CASSLVPGQGTIYF. The CDR3 region has the DNA TGTGCCAGCAGCTTAGTCCCGGGACAGGGGACCATATATTTT.

The gene calls are TRBV5-1 and TRBJ1-4, with 7 bases lining up with TRBD1. Per the germline V gene, CDR1 is SGHRS and CDR2 is YFSETQ. The CDR3 extends over 17 amino acids. Losses at the gene ends were 0 bases for V and 0 bases for J; bases not matched to a gene: 5. CDR3 sequence (DNA): TGCGCCAGCAGCTTGGGGACAGGTGGTGCAACTAATGAAAAACTGTTTTTT. Translated, it gives CASSLGTGGATNEKLFF. The variable domain in full, with the rest retrieved from reference TRBV5-1 and TRBJ1-4, is KAGVTQTPRYLIKTRGQQVTLSCSPISGHRSVSWYQQTPGQGLQFLFEYFSETQRNKGNFPGRFSGRQFSNSRSEMNVSTLELGDSALYLCASSLGTGGATNEKLFFGSGTQLSVL.

V gene TRBV27 combines with J gene TRBJ2-7, with 14 bases aligning to TRBD2. The length of the CDR3 is 18 residues. J lost 2 bases, V lost 4 bases, and 10 bases had no gene match. Germline loops: CDR1 MNHEY, CDR2 SMNVEV (reference sequence). Here the CDR3 reads CASSSRTSGGTHAYEQYF. The CDR3 DNA follows: TGTGCCAGCAGTTCGAGGACTAGCGGGGGGACCCATGCCTACGAGCAGTACTTC.

The rearrangement links TRBV4-2 to TRBJ2-7, with D perhaps given as TRBD1 or TRBD2 (5 bases each). The CDR3 covers 15 residues. V was pared by 4 bases and J by 0 bases, with 13 bases between. Germline V gene lookup returns CDR1 LGHNA and CDR2 YNFKEQ. The CDR3 is CASSREGRGSYEQYF. As DNA, the CDR3 is TGTGCCAGCAGCCGAGAGGGTAGGGGCTCCTACGAGCAGTACTTC.

This sequence joins TRBV29-1 and TRBJ2-1; TRBD1 aligns across 9 bases. This CDR3 region has 12 residues. Germline V gene sequence: CDR1 SQVTM, CDR2 ANQGSEA. The V and J ends lost 7 bases and 9 bases, in that order; junction bases with no gene match: 7. Here the CDR3 DNA reads TGCAGCGCGGGACAGGGTACGGGTGAGCAGTTCTTC. This encodes CSAGQGTGEQFF.

V gene TRBV5-6 combines with J gene TRBJ2-5, with 7 positions matching TRBD1. CDR1 and CDR2 (germline): SGHDT, YYEEEE. CDR3 length: 14 residues. The V segment lost 4 bases and the J segment 5 bases; nucleotides outside the gene matches: 8. In nucleotides, the CDR3 is TGTGCCAGCAGCCGGACAGGTAATCCGGAGACCCAGTACTTC. This gives the protein CASSRTGNPETQYF.

Note on this clone: The DNA is left out, because the CDR3 cannot be placed on it with certainty; the CDR3 is given as TCRdb lists it. The chain recombines TRBV6-5 with TRBJ2-1; the table's D call TRBD1 went unverified against the DNA. The germline V gene has CDR1 MNHEY and CDR2 SVGAGI. The CDR3 contains 14 residues when both ends are counted. The CDR3 sequence is CASSSSGQGNEQFF.

The V gene is TRBV9, the J gene TRBJ1-1, with 9 bases aligning to TRBD1. This CDR3 is built from 14 residues. The J segment lost 5 bases and the V segment lost 4 bases, leaving 6 bases of the junction unmatched. Germline V lookup: CDR1 SGDLS, CDR2 YYNGEE. The CDR3 spells CASSRPGTGTEAFF. The CDR3 coding sequence is TGTGCCAGCAGCCGTCCCGGGACAGGGACTGAAGCTTTCTTT.

The V call is TRBV7-3, the J call TRBJ2-2; D remains ambiguous. CDR3 length: 14 amino acids. V lost 2 bases, J lost 7 bases, and 11 bases lay in between. CDR1 is SGHTA, CDR2 FQGTGA, per germline. CDR3 DNA: TGTGCCAGCAGCTTATATGGGCGACACGGGGAGCTGTTTTTT. This translates into CASSLYGRHGELFF.

This rearrangement joins TRBV18 to TRBJ1-2; D might be TRBD1 (6 bases). Trimming took 3 bases from V and 8 from J, leaving 10 bases between them. Per germline, CDR1 KGHSH and CDR2 LQKENI. The CDR3 has 12 amino acids. The CDR3 coding sequence is TGTGCCAGCTCACCCAAACAGGGCGGCTACACCTTC. Protein sequence: CASSPKQGGYTF.

This clone was picked up one time. The chain uses TRBV18 and TRBJ1-1; D unclear. V lost 1 base and J 1 base, leaving 13 bases between the germline ends. The CDR3 contains 16 residues. Germline CDR1 reads KGHSH; CDR2 reads LQKENI. CDR3 amino acids: CASSPRVTSGNTEAFF. For the CDR3, the DNA is TGTGCCAGCTCACCACGTGTAACTTCAGGGAACACTGAAGCTTTCTTT.

This clone was detected only once. V is TRBV5-1 and J is TRBJ1-6, with D perhaps matching TRBD1 (5 bases). This CDR3 region has 16 residues. The germline CDR1 and CDR2 sequences are SGHRS and YFSETQ. Trimming shortened V by 0 bases and J by 10 bases, and 17 bases separated the two germline ends. The CDR3 DNA reads as TGCGCCAGCAGCTTGGCCGGGGGGTCTCTTGGGTCACCCCTCCACTTT. The encoded protein is CASSLAGGSLGSPLHF.

Many counts were recorded for this clone. The chain carries TRBV27 and TRBJ2-1, with 9 bases that match TRBD2. Trimming removed 0 bases from V and 6 bases from J; junction bases left unmatched: 9. CDR1 is MNHEY, CDR2 SMNVEV, per germline (reference sequence). CDR3 length equals 17 residues. Here the CDR3 reads CASSLSALAGALNEQFF. The CDR3 nucleotides are TGTGCCAGCAGTTTATCGGCGTTAGCGGGGGCCCTCAATGAGCAGTTCTTC.

This chain connects TRBV27 to TRBJ2-1, with D unclear. V was shortened by 10 bases and J by 6 bases, with 13 bases between the two germline ends. Germline V gene lookup returns CDR1 MNHEY and CDR2 SMNVEV (reference sequence). The CDR3 runs 12 residues. CDR3 residues: CATSSGGNEQFF. The CDR3 DNA is TGTGCCACCTCATCCGGTGGCAATGAGCAGTTCTTC.

A single count supports this clone. This rearrangement joins TRBV4-3 to TRBJ2-1; D perhaps matches TRBD2 (5 bases). Deletions cut 1 base from V and 8 bases from J, with 9 bases between. Germline V gives CDR1 LGHNA, CDR2 YSLEER. The CDR3 is 13 amino acids. CDR3: CASSQGGNDEQFF. The CDR3, as DNA: TGCGCCAGCAGCCAAGGAGGGAACGATGAGCAGTTCTTC.

The genes are TRBV7-6 and TRBJ2-2; 7 bases map to TRBD2. CDR3 length equals 16 residues. The junction had 4 bases not matched to a gene; V was cut back by 2 bases and J by 1 base. CDR1 is SGHVS, CDR2 FNYEAQ, per germline. The chain's CDR3 is CASSLTAGENTGELFF. The CDR3 DNA follows: TGTGCCAGCAGCTTAACGGCGGGAGAGAACACCGGGGAGCTGTTTTTT.

This clone was observed once. The chain employs TRBV14 and TRBJ2-1; 8 bases line up with TRBD2. Trimming removed 1 base from V and 5 bases from J; junction bases left unmatched: 4. CDR3 length equals 15 residues. Germline assignment: CDR1 SGHDN and CDR2 FVKESK. Here the CDR3 reads CASSQVAGGNNEQFF. CDR3 in DNA: TGTGCCAGCAGCCAAGTTGCGGGGGGAAACAATGAGCAGTTCTTC.

This chain uses TRBV24-1 with TRBJ2-3; the D gene is possibly TRBD2 (6 bases). The CDR3 length is 16 residues. Trimming removed 3 bases from V and 5 bases from J, with 17 bases in between. CDR1 and CDR2 (germline): KGHDR, SFDVKD. CDR3 residues: CATSDAVEGRRDTQYF. In DNA form, the CDR3 reads TGTGCCACCAGTGATGCCGTGGAGGGGCGTCGAGATACGCAGTATTTT.

The V gene is TRBV30, the J gene TRBJ1-5; 8 nucleotides align to TRBD1. Trimming took 2 bases from V and 6 from J; bases not matched to a gene: 3. Germline loops: CDR1 GTSNPN, CDR2 SVGIG (reference sequence). The CDR3 runs to 13 residues. The CDR3 coding sequence is TGTGCCTGGAGTAGAGGACAGGGTCAGCCCCAGCATTTT. Translated, it gives CAWSRGQGQPQHF.

The chain combines TRBV5-1 with TRBJ2-3; a weak D match, TRBD1 (6 bases). The CDR3 is 16 residues long. CDR1 and CDR2 (germline): SGHRS, YFSETQ. V was trimmed by 2 bases and J by 4 bases, leaving 17 bases between them. CDR3 amino acids: CASSFPLAGDPDTQYF. CDR3 DNA: TGCGCCAGCAGCTTTCCTCTAGCAGGGGATCCAGATACGCAGTATTTT.

This chain joins TRBV6-5 and TRBJ1-3, with D possibly being TRBD1 (5 bases). Per the germline V gene, CDR1 is MNHEY and CDR2 is SVGAGI. This CDR3 has 14 residues. Trimming stripped 7 bases from V and 1 base from J, with 11 bases between. This CDR3 reads CASKPSGSGNTIYF. CDR3 nucleotide sequence: TGTGCCAGCAAACCTTCAGGGTCTGGAAACACCATATATTTT.

This chain uses TRBV28 with TRBJ1-6; D is perhaps TRBD1 (6 bases). Trimming stripped 8 bases from V and 9 bases from J, with 20 bases between. CDR1 MDHEN and CDR2 SYDVKM come from the germline V gene. The CDR3 has 15 amino acids. The CDR3 spells CASVLRGAHGSPLHF. CDR3 coding DNA: TGTGCCAGCGTCCTCAGGGGCGCGCATGGTTCACCCCTCCACTTT.

The rearrangement links TRBV6-5 to TRBJ1-6; a possible D gene is TRBD1 (6 bases). The germline V gene has CDR1 MNHEY and CDR2 SVGAGI. V was trimmed by 9 bases and J by 7 bases, leaving 19 bases between them. This CDR3 is built from 15 residues. As DNA, the CDR3 is TGTGCCAGTCTCCCGGGGGGCCGGATGAATTCACCCCTCCACTTT. Translation gives CASLPGGRMNSPLHF.

The chain carries TRBV7-8 and TRBJ2-5; TRBD2 might be the D (6 bases). Germline V gene lookup returns CDR1 SGHVS and CDR2 FQNEAQ. This CDR3 is 17 amino acids long. V lost 1 base and J 3 bases, leaving 18 bases between the germline ends. The CDR3 spells CASSLVRGRMEEETQYF. CDR3 DNA: TGTGCCAGCAGCTTAGTTCGGGGGAGAATGGAGGAAGAGACCCAGTACTTC.